What follows are 9 T cell receptor beta chains derived from one specimen sequenced in a study of cytomegalovirus exposure and HLA in healthy donors. Use of 60 Vbeta and 13 Jbeta primers characterized the PCR. Repertoires were generated with immunoSEQ multiplex PCR, while TCRdb's copy carries only in-frame clones and drops some. The sample shows under 150,000 clones, roughly 80% of them seen only once. The specimen sequenced was PBMCs. The receptors here all came from a woman in her thirties or forties in good health and CMV-seronegative.

This chain uses TRBV9 with TRBJ2-1; TRBD2 agrees at 15 bases. Germline V CDR1 and CDR2: SGDLS, YYNGEE. Unmatched junction bases numbered 12, after V lost 4 bases and J lost 10 bases. This CDR3 contains 17 residues. In nucleotides, the CDR3 is TGTGCCAGCAGCCCGAGGACTAGCGGGAGGGGTCTCGACGAGCAGTTCTTC. This codes for CASSPRTSGRGLDEQFF.

Worth noting for this clone: The junction does not match germline at one end; this may be a read error. The gene calls are TRBV5-4 and TRBJ2-1, with D possibly matching TRBD1 (5 bases). The CDR3 runs 13 residues. The germline V gene has CDR1 SGHNT and CDR2 YYREEE (reference sequence). CDR3 DNA sequence: TGTGCCAGCAGCCCCCCCGGTAATCAGGGTAAGCTCTTC. It yields the protein CASSPPGNQGKLF.

This clone was seen a few times. The rearrangement uses TRBV7-9 and TRBJ1-1; no reliable D call. Germline V gene data show CDR1 as SEHNR and CDR2 as FQNEAQ (reference sequence). V was pared by 0 bases and J by 3 bases, with 14 bases between. CDR3 size: 16 residues. The CDR3 DNA reads as TGTGCCAGCAGCTTAGCTTATGGGCTGAGGGACACTGAAGCTTTCTTT. It translates to CASSLAYGLRDTEAFF. The full variable domain, in which reference TRBV7-9 and TRBJ1-1 provide the parts outside the CDR3, is DTGVSQNPRHKITKRGQNVTFRCDPISEHNRLYWYRQTLGQGPEFLTYFQNEAQLEKSRLLSDRFSAERPKGSFSTLEIQRTEQGDSAMYLCASSLAYGLRDTEAFFGQGTRLTVV.

This sequence joins TRBV7-2 and TRBJ1-2; 12 bases agree with TRBD1. The germline gives CDR1 SGHTA, CDR2 FQGNSA. There are 15 residues in the CDR3. J lost 8 bases, V lost 5 bases, and 9 bases had no gene match. CDR3 coding DNA: TGTGCCAGCAGCCCAGACGGGACAGGGGGCCGAGGCTACACCTTC. Translating gives CASSPDGTGGRGYTF. Together with reference TRBV7-2 and TRBJ1-2, the CDR3 gives the full variable domain: GAGVSQSPSNKVTEKGKDVELRCDPISGHTALYWYRQSLGQGLEFLIYFQGNSAPDKSGLPSDRFSAERTGGSVSTLTIQRTQQEDSAVYLCASSPDGTGGRGYTFGSGTRLTVV.

The chain carries TRBV6-6 and TRBJ2-3, with 11 bases aligning to TRBD2. V lost 6 bases, J lost 1 base, and 6 bases stayed unmatched. The CDR3 runs to 16 residues. In germline, CDR1 is MNHNY, CDR2 SVGAGI (reference sequence). The CDR3 protein is CASSRGLAGGTDTQYF. CDR3 nucleotides: TGTGCCAGCAGCCGTGGACTAGCGGGCGGCACAGATACGCAGTATTTT.

The chain links TRBV14 to TRBJ1-2; tentatively, D is TRBD1 (6 bases). CDR1 SGHDN and CDR2 FVKESK come from the germline V gene. V lost 4 bases and J 8 bases, leaving 14 bases between the germline ends. This CDR3 comprises 13 residues. The CDR3 coding sequence is TGTGCCAGCAGCCCGACAGGAGTGAGCGGCTACACCTTC. This sequence encodes CASSPTGVSGYTF.

The chain links TRBV9 to TRBJ1-1; D may be TRBD1 (6 bases). Germline CDR1 SGDLS, CDR2 YYNGEE. This CDR3 has 14 amino acids. V lost 4 bases and J lost 5, with 15 bases in between. As DNA, the CDR3 is TGTGCCAGCAGCCCGGGGAGAGGGGGAACTGAAGCTTTCTTT. This gives the protein CASSPGRGGTEAFF.

CDR3 residues: CASRPGQGARDTQYF. The CDR3, as DNA: TGTGCCAGTAGACCGGGACAGGGGGCGAGAGATACGCAGTATTTT. This chain links TRBV19 with TRBJ2-3; 12 bases fit TRBD1. The CDR3 has 15 amino acids. V trimming: 6 bases; J trimming: 5 bases; junction bases outside the gene matches: 6. Germline V CDR1 and CDR2: LNHDA, SQIVND (reference sequence).

This clone showed up just once. The chain couples TRBV19 to TRBJ1-1; D is possibly TRBD1 (5 bases). CDR3 length: 15 residues. The V and J ends lost 6 bases and 4 bases respectively, with 18 bases between them. Germline CDR1 and CDR2: LNHDA and SQIVND (reference sequence). In DNA form, the CDR3 reads TGTGCCAGTAGCCCCTCGGGTAGGGGAGGCACTGAAGCTTTCTTT. Protein sequence: CASSPSGRGGTEAFF.